This is a list of T cell receptor beta chains from one sample in a study of identical twins. TCRdb called the 5' RACE reads again in MiXCR, with one record for every CDR3 protein. The top ten hold about 0.53% of the sample, which has just over 450,000 distinct CDR3 sequences, 12% to 15% seen once. These data also formed part of another study, on yellow fever vaccine responses in identical twins.

The source material was CD4+ T cells sorted from blood. The receptors here all came from a woman aged 18-30 years in good health. CDR3s leave out the opening cysteine and the closing phenylalanine or tryptophan.

V gene	J gene	CDR3 protein
TRBV12-3/TRBV12-4	TRBJ2-3	ASSSINTDTQY
TRBV15	TRBJ2-5	ATSRGKGKGQETQY
TRBV5-1	TRBJ2-1	ASSSDTYNEQF
TRBV11-2	TRBJ2-3	ASSLVGGLAGGRDTQY
TRBV4-1	TRBJ2-1	ASSQAPSGGSYNEQF
TRBV4-3	TRBJ2-7	ASSQRTGNEQY
TRBV12-3/TRBV12-4	TRBJ2-2	ASSQGGAGTGELF
TRBV6-1	TRBJ2-7	ASRPRAGVDEQY
TRBV4-1	TRBJ1-1	ASSQADRDNTEAF
TRBV29-1	TRBJ2-1	SVGDNYNEQF
TRBV6-1	TRBJ2-1	ASSGKTSGSSRQF
TRBV20-1	TRBJ2-1	SAEDSRGEQF
TRBV2	TRBJ1-6	ASTFQGLLH
TRBV5-1	TRBJ2-4	ASSPDAANIQY
TRBV11-2	TRBJ2-3	ASSLGGLAGDTDTQY
TRBV7-2	TRBJ2-3	ASSPGQGSTDTQY
TRBV28	TRBJ2-7	ASSFLSEQY
TRBV28	TRBJ2-7	ASLGPISGQY
TRBV28	TRBJ2-3	AIAASTDTQY
TRBV4-2	TRBJ2-3	ASSQEYRDDTDTQY
TRBV14	TRBJ2-2	ASSHPRAGLF
TRBV7-9	TRBJ2-1	ASSSPGQGVWRQF